This T cell receptor beta chain is drawn from a study of OX40 agonist ivuxolimab in advanced cancers. In the study overall: Patients treated during dose escalation were battling hepatocellular carcinoma, melanoma, renal cell or head and neck cancer. The study reported partial responses in three patients: one hepatocellular carcinoma, two cutaneous melanoma.

Prior autoimmune disease or systemic immunosuppression barred patients. Cycle 7 day 1, cycle 4 day 1, and baseline were the timepoints at which blood was sampled. Profiled with immunoSEQ multiplex PCR; TCRdb holds only in-frame clones, not every one. The table shows around 62,000 clones, with 65% to 90% occurring only once. The source is an adult with an advanced solid tumor such as melanoma, head and neck, liver or kidney cancer. Sequences were derived from CD4+ or CD8+ T cells sorted from blood, sampled in a trial of the OX40 agonist ivuxolimab.

CDR3 sequence (DNA): TGCAGCGTTGATTCCCAGGGGAACACCGGGGAGCTGTTTTTT. It translates to CSVDSQGNTGELFF. The chain uses TRBV29-1 and TRBJ2-2, with D maybe TRBD1 (5 bases). This CDR3 spans 14 amino acids. V was clipped by 3 bases and J by 1 base, with 9 bases between them. Germline CDR1 and CDR2: SQVTM and ANQGSEA.